This is a list of T cell receptor beta chains from one sample in a study of cytomegalovirus exposure and HLA in healthy donors. Assay used: immunoSEQ multiplex PCR; TCRdb lists only in-frame clones, some missing. Of some 120,000 clones listed, around four fifths are singletons. The specimen was PBMCs. The receptors were sampled from a man younger than 40 in good health and CMV-seropositive. The CDR3 runs from the conserved cysteine through the conserved F or W. Each record gives: clone size, D gene, V gene, J gene, CDR3 protein, CDR3 DNA. D genes are given only for firm matches. Size tells how often a clone was seen (once, few, many) or the class of an expanded clone, and some rows leave it out.

NA	NA	TRBV28	TRBJ2-1	CASSFTLRGKSRNEQFF	TGTGCCAGCAGTTTTACGTTACGGGGGAAAAGTCGGAATGAGCAGTTCTTC
NA	NA	TRBV14	TRBJ2-7	CASSQDTGYEQYF	TGTGCCAGCAGCCAAGATACAGGCTACGAGCAGTACTTC
once	TRBD1	TRBV27	TRBJ2-3	CASSVTRTGGTDTQYF	TGTGCCAGCAGTGTAACCAGGACAGGGGGGACAGATACGCAGTATTTT
once	NA	TRBV30	TRBJ1-4	CAWAGQSNEKLFF	TGTGCCTGGGCCGGACAGTCTAATGAAAAACTGTTTTTT
NA	TRBD2	TRBV7-9	TRBJ2-7	CASSASGSSASYEQYF	TGTGCCAGCAGCGCAAGCGGGAGCAGTGCCTCCTACGAGCAGTACTTC
NA	TRBD2	TRBV7-3	TRBJ2-1	CASSLGLAGNNEQFF	TGTGCCAGCAGCTTGGGACTAGCGGGAAATAATGAGCAGTTCTTC
NA	NA	TRBV14	TRBJ1-2	CASSQVQRDGYTF	TGTGCCAGCAGCCAAGTCCAGCGGGATGGCTACACCTTC
once	NA	TRBV14	TRBJ2-7	CASSQSSSYEQYF	TGTGCCAGCAGCCAATCCTCCTCCTACGAGCAGTACTTC
NA	TRBD1	TRBV2	TRBJ2-7	CASRGTGAAYEQYF	TGTGCCAGCAGGGGGACAGGGGCGGCCTACGAGCAGTACTTC
NA	NA	TRBV6-5	TRBJ1-1	CASSYREMNTEAFF	TGTGCCAGCAGTTACAGGGAGATGAACACTGAAGCTTTCTTT
NA	TRBD2	TRBV29-1	TRBJ2-7	CSVEGRGEGNYEQYF	TGCAGCGTTGAAGGGCGCGGGGAGGGGAACTACGAGCAGTACTTC
NA	NA	TRBV4-3	TRBJ1-1	CASSQAGLFTEAFF	TGCGCCAGCAGCCAAGCAGGGTTGTTCACTGAAGCTTTCTTT
NA	TRBD2	TRBV13	TRBJ2-1	CASSLVGLAGTYNEQFF	TGTGCCAGCAGCTTAGTTGGGCTAGCGGGGACCTACAATGAGCAGTTCTTC
once	NA	TRBV7-9	TRBJ1-2	CASSSGVGQAEGGYTF	TGTGCCAGCAGCTCTGGCGTCGGGCAGGCCGAGGGTGGCTACACCTTC
NA	NA	TRBV6-5	TRBJ2-2	CASSGTGELFF	TGTGCCAGCAGCGGTACCGGGGAGCTGTTTTTT
NA	TRBD2	TRBV25-1	TRBJ2-1	CASSPRTSGHNEQFF	TGTGCCAGCAGTCCCCGGACTAGCGGCCACAATGAGCAGTTCTTC
NA	TRBD2	TRBV4-3	TRBJ2-7	CASSQEASGRYYEQYF	TGCGCCAGCAGCCAAGAGGCTAGCGGGAGGTACTACGAGCAGTACTTC
NA	TRBD2	TRBV11-2	TRBJ2-3	CASSLRSGGFHATQYF	TGTGCCAGCAGCTTACGGAGCGGGGGGTTTCACGCTACGCAGTATTTT
NA	NA	TRBV7-3	TRBJ1-3	CATTPAADHDSGNTIYF	TGTGCCACCACCCCCGCAGCGGACCATGACTCTGGAAACACCATATATTTT
NA	TRBD2	TRBV14	TRBJ2-7	CASSHSFERESRYEQYF	TGTGCCAGCAGCCATAGTTTCGAGCGGGAATCTCGCTACGAGCAGTACTTC
NA	TRBD2	TRBV4-3	TRBJ2-4	CASSQKSGDIQYF	TGCGCCAGCAGCCAGAAGAGCGGGGACATTCAGTACTTC
NA	NA	TRBV7-2	TRBJ2-4	CASSLNGRQGIQYF	TGTGCCAGCAGCTTAAACGGGAGGCAGGGGATTCAGTACTTC
NA	TRBD1	TRBV5-1	TRBJ1-2	CASSSSGGPAGGYTF	TGCGCCAGCAGCAGCTCAGGGGGGCCCGCCGGTGGCTACACCTTC
NA	NA	TRBV7-9	TRBJ2-1	CASSPLEGAYNEQFF	TGTGCCAGCAGCCCTCTGGAGGGAGCCTACAATGAGCAGTTCTTC
NA	TRBD2	TRBV4-2	TRBJ2-1	CASSWGLGATNEQFF	TGTGCCAGCAGCTGGGGACTAGGGGCCACCAATGAGCAGTTCTTC
NA	TRBD2	TRBV2	TRBJ2-1	CASSAISGTSGSNEQFF	TGTGCCAGCAGTGCAATCTCCGGGACTAGCGGGAGTAATGAGCAGTTCTTC
NA	NA	TRBV18	TRBJ1-3	CASSPQGSNSGNTIYF	TGTGCCAGCTCACCGCAGGGGTCTAACTCTGGAAACACCATATATTTT
NA	NA	TRBV5-1	TRBJ1-2	CASSSRVTANYGYTF	TGCGCCAGCAGCTCCAGGGTTACGGCTAACTATGGCTACACCTTC
NA	TRBD1	TRBV7-8	TRBJ2-7	CASSFRDRLRVQYF	TGTGCCAGCAGCTTTCGGGACAGGCTACGAGTGCAGTACTTC
few	NA	TRBV6-4	TRBJ1-1	CASSPAAENTEAFF	TGTGCCAGCAGCCCGGCGGCAGAGAACACTGAAGCTTTCTTT
NA	NA	TRBV29-1	TRBJ1-2	CSAMPVKRSMTDYGYTF	TGCAGCGCCATGCCTGTGAAGCGCTCGATGACGGACTATGGCTACACCTTC
NA	NA	TRBV21-1	TRBJ2-3	CASILFRTSLADTQYF	TGTGCCAGCATTCTATTTCGGACTAGTCTTGCAGATACGCAGTATTTT
NA	TRBD1	TRBV6-5	TRBJ1-2	CASRETGNYGYTF	TGTGCCAGCAGGGAGACAGGGAACTATGGCTACACCTTC
NA	NA	TRBV5-1	TRBJ1-3	CASSRAGSYGNTIYF	TGCGCCAGCAGCAGGGCGGGTTCGTATGGAAACACCATATATTTT
NA	TRBD1	TRBV4-1	TRBJ1-1	CASSQTQGAIGEAFF	TGCGCCAGCAGCCAAACCCAGGGGGCGATTGGTGAAGCTTTCTTT
NA	TRBD2	TRBV10-3	TRBJ2-7	CAISDRPSGTYEQYF	TGTGCCATCAGTGATCGGCCTAGCGGAACCTACGAGCAGTACTTC
NA	NA	TRBV7-2	TRBJ2-1	CASSYPHEIPQFF	TGTGCCAGCAGCTATCCTCACGAGATACCGCAGTTCTTC
once	NA	TRBV7-2	TRBJ2-7	CASSLQGSRLGVEQYF	TGTGCCAGCAGCTTGCAAGGTAGCAGACTAGGCGTCGAGCAGTACTTC
NA	TRBD1	TRBV2	TRBJ1-3	CASSEGQGAGNTIYF	TGTGCCAGCAGTGAGGGACAGGGGGCTGGAAACACCATATATTTT
NA	TRBD1	TRBV5-1	TRBJ1-2	CASSLRQGAFIIDGYTF	TGCGCCAGCAGCTTGAGGCAGGGGGCTTTTATTATTGATGGCTACACCTTC